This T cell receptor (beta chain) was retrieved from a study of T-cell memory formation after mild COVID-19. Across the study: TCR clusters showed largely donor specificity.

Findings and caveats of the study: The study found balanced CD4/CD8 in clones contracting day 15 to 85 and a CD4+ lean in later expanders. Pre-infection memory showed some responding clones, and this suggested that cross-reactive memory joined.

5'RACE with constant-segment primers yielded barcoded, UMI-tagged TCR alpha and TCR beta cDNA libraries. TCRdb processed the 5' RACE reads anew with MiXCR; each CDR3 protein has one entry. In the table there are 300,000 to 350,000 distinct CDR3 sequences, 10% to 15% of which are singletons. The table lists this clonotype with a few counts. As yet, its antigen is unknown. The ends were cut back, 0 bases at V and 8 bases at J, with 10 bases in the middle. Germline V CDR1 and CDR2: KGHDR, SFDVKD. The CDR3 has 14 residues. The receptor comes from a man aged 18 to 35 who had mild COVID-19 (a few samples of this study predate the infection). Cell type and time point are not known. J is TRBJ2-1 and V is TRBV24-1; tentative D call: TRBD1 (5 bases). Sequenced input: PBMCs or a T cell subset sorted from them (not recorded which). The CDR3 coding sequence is TGTGCCACCAGTGATTTGAAGGGGTCCCATGAGCAGTTCTTC. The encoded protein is CATSDLKGSHEQFF.